This T cell receptor beta chain was observed in a study of shared clonotypes between healthy human individuals. The overall study: Those who served as donors were a couple of women and three men between the ages of 18 and 49. Regarding the study as a whole: Of the naive CD4 clonotypes, approximately 5% were shared across a handful of donors. Despite large depth, rarefaction showed incomplete sorted-subset sequencing. Larger estimated richness was generally seen in naive subsets than in memory subsets.

The CDR3 is 13 amino acids. Looked up from germline, CDR1 is LNHDA and CDR2 is SQIVND (reference sequence). Deletions cut 1 base from V and 1 base from J, with 4 bases between. CD45RO negativity and positive selection for CCR7 defined naive CD8 cells, a population that excluded terminally differentiated effector memory CD45RA+ cells. This clone appeared once. What it binds is unknown. The repertoire was sequenced with immunoSEQ multiplex PCR; TCRdb's copy has only in-frame clones and lacks some. The repertoire holds about 580,000 clones, with roughly 98% as singletons. The chain uses TRBV19 and TRBJ1-1; D unclear. The source of this sequence is a man younger than 45 in good health. The sample taken for sequencing was naive CD8+ T cells sorted from blood. CDR3: CASSIAANTEAFF. The CDR3, as DNA: TGTGCCAGTAGTATAGCAGCGAACACTGAAGCTTTCTTT.